A selection of T cell receptor beta chains follows, all from one sample in a study of T cells in tumors after PD-1 blockade. TCRdb's copy holds only in-frame clones and misses some; the assay was immunoSEQ multiplex PCR. The data show approximately 30,000 clones, with 73% seen just once and under 50% held by the top ten. This sample comprised PBMCs, obtained after anti-PD-1 treatment. The receptors were sampled from a human donor with basal cell carcinoma. Both conserved end residues are part of each CDR3. A D gene is named only where the DNA matches it firmly. Some rows have no size entry. The others give once, few or many, or a class for an expanded clone.

>TRBD2|NA|TRBV4-1|TRBJ2-1|16
CASSNPGLAGGGKQFF
TGCGCCAGCAGCAACCCGGGACTAGCGGGAGGGGGGAAGCAGTTCTTC
>TRBD2|NA|TRBV29-1|TRBJ2-7|12
CSVANGGYEQYF
TGCAGCGTTGCGAACGGGGGGTACGAGCAGTACTTC
>NA|NA|TRBV6-1|TRBJ2-5|17
CASSEYPPSGRKETQYF
TGTGCCAGCAGTGAATATCCGCCCTCAGGGAGGAAAGAGACCCAGTACTTC
>TRBD1|NA|TRBV29-1|TRBJ1-5|12
CSVADRGQPQHF
TGCAGCGTCGCGGACAGGGGCCAGCCCCAGCATTTT
>NA|NA|TRBV21-1|TRBJ2-2|17
CASSTTAGGHYTGELFF
TGTGCCAGCAGCACGACAGCGGGGGGGCATTACACCGGGGAGCTGTTTTTT
>NA|few|TRBV5-5|TRBJ1-4|15
CASSLQTGINEKLFF
TGTGCCAGCAGCTTGCAAACAGGGATAAATGAAAAACTGTTTTTT
>NA|NA|TRBV4-1|TRBJ2-3|16
CASSQESPGWPDTQYF
TGCGCCAGCAGCCAAGAAAGTCCGGGTTGGCCGGATACGCAGTATTTT
>NA|NA|TRBV2|TRBJ1-1|12
CASSEFGGMAFF
TGTGCCAGCAGTGAATTTGGGGGAATGGCTTTCTTT
>NA|NA|TRBV6-5|TRBJ2-7|12
CASSGDLYEQYF
TGTGCCAGCAGCGGGGACCTCTACGAGCAGTACTTC
>TRBD1|NA|TRBV10-3|TRBJ1-2|12
CAISVTGDGYTF
TGTGCCATCAGTGTGACAGGGGACGGCTACACCTTC
>TRBD2|few|TRBV5-3|TRBJ2-7|17
CARSLPVVSGATYEQYF
TGTGCCAGAAGCCTTCCGGTAGTTAGCGGGGCGACCTACGAGCAGTACTTC
>NA|NA|TRBV4-3|TRBJ1-4|14
CASSQGGVGEKLFF
TGCGCCAGCAGCCAGGGAGGGGTGGGGGAAAAACTGTTTTTT
>NA|NA|TRBV24-1|TRBJ2-5|14
CATSDQRKKETQYF
TGTGCCACCAGTGATCAAAGGAAGAAAGAGACCCAGTACTTC
>NA|NA|TRBV28|TRBJ1-5|14
CASSFSGGHQPQHF
TGTGCCAGCAGTTTCTCGGGGGGCCATCAGCCCCAGCATTTT
>NA|few|TRBV4-3|TRBJ1-2|16
CASSQVPMGRKYGYTF
TGCGCCAGCAGCCAAGTTCCAATGGGTAGGAAGTATGGCTACACCTTC
>NA|NA|TRBV3-1/TRBV3-2|TRBJ1-1|13
CASSQGMGQGAFF
TGTGCCAGCAGCCAAGGGATGGGCCAGGGAGCTTTCTTT
>NA|once|TRBV2|TRBJ1-2|13
CASRPGMSGGYTF
TGTGCCAGCAGACCCGGCATGAGCGGTGGCTACACCTTC
>TRBD1|once|TRBV3-1/TRBV3-2|TRBJ2-7|14
CASSPGTGNYEQYF
TGTGCCAGCAGCCCCGGGACAGGGAACTACGAGCAGTACTTC
>NA|NA|TRBV7-2|TRBJ2-5|14
CASSWGTHQETQYF
TGTGCCAGCAGTTGGGGGACACACCAAGAGACCCAGTACTTC
>NA|NA|TRBV28|TRBJ1-5|12
CASSTPLEPQHF
TGTGCCAGCAGTACCCCCCTCGAGCCCCAGCATTTT